This T cell receptor beta chain was observed in a study of OX40 agonist ivuxolimab in advanced cancers. Across the whole study: It was permissible to have had prior anti-PD-1, anti-PD-L1 or anti-CTLA-4 therapy, and around 40% had some.

CDR1 and CDR2 (germline): SGHTA, FQGNSA. The CDR3 loop spans 14 amino acids. The V and J ends lost 8 bases and 3 bases respectively, with 14 bases between them. Measured with immunoSEQ multiplex PCR; TCRdb has only the in-frame clones, and not every one. The data hold tens of thousands of clones, with about 88% observed a single time. The chain uses TRBV7-2 and TRBJ2-1; weak D call: TRBD2 (6 bases). The TCR comes from an adult with an advanced solid tumor such as melanoma, head and neck, liver or kidney cancer. Sequenced material: CD4+ or CD8+ T cells sorted from blood, taken in a trial of the OX40 agonist ivuxolimab. The CDR3 reads CASRSRTNYNEQFF. Written as DNA, the CDR3 is TGTGCCAGCCGGTCGCGGACTAACTACAATGAGCAGTTCTTC.